This TCR beta chain was retrieved from a study of graft-versus-host responses after intestinal transplantation. Study as a whole: For approximately 3 years after anti-thymocyte globulin induction, all recipients took tacrolimus and steroids. Findings and limits, study-wide: After transplant, early declines in HvG clones were associated with peak levels of circulating GvH clones. When patients had graft-donor T cell macrochimerism, their allografts held high graft-versus-host to host-versus-graft clonal ratios. Recipient marrow held GvH clones, some first seen in ileum or blood.

A word on this clone: Antigen unknown.

CDR1 and CDR2 from the germline V gene are MDHEN and SYDVKM. The CDR3 length is 14 residues. Trimming took off 6 bases at V and 5 bases at J, with 14 bases between the two ends. Repertoires were generated with immunoSEQ multiplex PCR, while TCRdb's copy carries only in-frame clones and drops some. The repertoire holds roughly 69,000 clones, over 85% seen once, with 6.5% to 8% in the top ten. The clonotype comes from a human patient who received an intestinal transplant, so some T cells may come from the graft donor. The chain carries TRBV28 and TRBJ1-5; D is undetermined. The material was bone marrow, obtained 700 to 750 days after intestinal transplantation. The CDR3 nucleotides are TGTGCCAGCAGGCAACGGCAGACTTATCAGCCCCAGCATTTT. It encodes CASRQRQTYQPQHF.